One sample yielded the 11 T cell receptor beta chains listed below, sequenced in a study of blood T cell repertoires in COVID-19 (dated by TCRdb to the early 2020s). Libraries came from the immunoSEQ multiplex PCR assay. Drawn from immuneACCESS, this table holds only the in-frame rearrangements with V and J called that TCRdb kept. Clones are partly lost; checked studies trace under half to an unresolved V gene and leave the rest unexplained. Recorded for this sample are roughly 40,000 clones; about 70% of them occurred a single time. The biggest ten clones account for 7.5% to 10% of the sample. Input material: peripheral blood. Receptors were obtained from a man between 65 and 79 years old with active or convalescent COVID-19.

Concerning this clone itself: Distinct nucleotide sequences in the sample also encode this CDR3. This rearrangement joins TRBV3-1 (or the pseudogene TRBV3-2) to TRBJ2-2; 9 bases match TRBD2. The germline V gene encodes CDR1 LGHDT and CDR2 YNNKEL (reference sequence). The trim removed 2 bases at V and 5 bases at J, leaving 15 bases unmatched. The CDR3 has 19 amino acids. The CDR3 here is CASSQSRLAGGQGTGELFF. For the CDR3, the DNA is TGTGCCAGCAGCCAATCGCGACTCGCGGGGGGGCAGGGGACCGGGGAGCTGTTTTTT.

This clone was seen just once. The V and J genes are TRBV7-2 and TRBJ2-5; D is possibly TRBD1 (5 bases). Germline-derived CDR1 and CDR2 are SGHTA and FQGNSA. This CDR3 is 13 amino acids long. The ends were cut back, 3 bases at V and 4 bases at J, with 9 bases in the middle. CDR3 protein: CASSLPGLETQYF. CDR3 bases: TGTGCCAGCAGCTTGCCAGGGTTAGAGACCCAGTACTTC.

The chain recombines TRBV28 with TRBJ2-7; 8 nucleotides line up with TRBD1. Germline V lookup: CDR1 MDHEN, CDR2 SYDVKM. V shed 6 bases and J 9 bases; nucleotides not matched to a gene: 10. The CDR3 contains 13 residues. The CDR3 region has the DNA TGTGCCAGCAGAGGAGACAGGGGATGGGGGCAGTACTTC. Translated: CASRGDRGWGQYF.

The table lists this clone with a few counts. The rearrangement uses TRBV18 and TRBJ1-1; D call uncertain. From germline, CDR1 is KGHSH and CDR2 LQKENI. The CDR3 spans 14 residues. Trimming shortened V by 3 bases and J by 6 bases, and 14 bases separated the two germline ends. DNA of the CDR3: TGTGCCAGCTCACCCCCCGAGATCTTTCCTGAAGCTTTCTTT. Translated: CASSPPEIFPEAFF. Based on the CDR3 plus reference TRBV18 and TRBJ1-1, the full variable domain is NAGVMQNPRHLVRRRGQEARLRCSPMKGHSHVYWYRQLPEEGLKFMVYLQKENIIDESGMPKERFSAEFPKEGPSILRIQQVVRGDSAAYFCASSPPEIFPEAFFGQGTRLTVV.

The gene calls are TRBV1 and TRBJ1-1. TRBV1 is a recognized pseudogene. The length of the CDR3 is 12 residues. CDR3 residues: CTSTRENTEAFF. CDR3 DNA sequence: TGCACCAGCACCCGGGAGAACACTGAAGCTTTCTTT.

The rearrangement links TRBV27 to TRBJ2-5; D is possibly TRBD2 (5 bases). The CDR3 runs to 13 residues. Germline CDR1 and CDR2: MNHEY and SMNVEV (reference sequence). The germline V and J ends were trimmed by 8 bases and 4 bases, with 14 bases remaining between them. The CDR3 sequence is CASLYGDGETQYF. Here the CDR3 DNA reads TGTGCCAGCCTATACGGGGATGGAGAGACCCAGTACTTC.

The V gene is TRBV20-1, the J gene TRBJ1-3; unclear D gene. Germline assignment: CDR1 DFQATT and CDR2 SNEGSKA (reference sequence). The CDR3 is 10 amino acids. V lost 5 bases and J 4 bases, leaving 3 bases between the germline ends. CDR3 sequence (DNA): TGCAGTGCTGGCGGAAACACCATATATTTT. Protein product: CSAGGNTIYF.

The genes are TRBV28 and TRBJ1-4, with D uncertain. Germline CDR1 reads MDHEN; CDR2 reads SYDVKM. CDR3 length: 11 amino acids. V lost 7 bases to trimming and J lost 3 bases, with 3 bases between them. CDR3 in DNA: TGTGCCAGCAACTCTAATGAAAAACTGTTTTTT. Protein product: CASNSNEKLFF.

The J gene is TRBJ2-1, the V gene TRBV5-1; no definite D call. The CDR3 is 15 amino acids. The V gene's germline CDR1 is SGHRS and CDR2 YFSETQ. Trimming removed 0 bases at V and 0 bases at J, with 7 bases between. CDR3 protein: CASSLADDSYNEQFF. As DNA, the CDR3 is TGCGCCAGCAGCTTGGCAGATGACTCCTACAATGAGCAGTTCTTC.

This clone was seen repeatedly, ten times or more. V gene TRBV21-1 combines with J gene TRBJ2-7; the DNA was not used to check the table's D call, TRBD1. TRBV21-1 is a listed pseudogene. The CDR3 length is 14 residues. This chain's CDR3 is CARSDKGPTYEQYF. CDR3 sequence (DNA): TGTGCCAGAAGTGACAAGGGGCCTACCTACGAGCAGTACTTC.

The J gene is TRBJ1-1, the V gene TRBV30, with D perhaps matching TRBD1 (6 bases). Trimming shortened V by 5 bases and J by 2 bases, and 15 bases separated the two germline ends. Germline CDR1 is GTSNPN and CDR2 is SVGIG (reference sequence). This CDR3 region has 14 residues. This chain's CDR3 is CAWGPGTPNTEAFF. The CDR3 DNA follows: TGTGCCTGGGGCCCCGGGACACCTAACACTGAAGCTTTCTTT.